The 3 T cell receptor beta chains given below trace back to one sample, sequenced in a study of cytomegalovirus exposure and HLA in healthy donors (dated by TCRdb to 2016 to 2017). Library preparation used the immunoSEQ multiplex PCR assay. For the multiplex PCR, a mixture combining 60 forward primers for TCR Vbeta segments and 13 reverse primers for TCR Jbeta segments was used. The source is immuneACCESS, and TCRdb retained only in-frame sequences with V and J called. Part of the clones is not carried over; for the studies checked, unresolved V genes explain less than half of this, and the remainder is unexplained. This sample has around 25,000 clones in its table, and 60% to 80% of those were observed once. The top ten hold about 4.2% of the sample. The sample taken for sequencing was PBMCs. The source is a male donor in good health and CMV-seronegative.

The rearrangement uses TRBV4-3 and TRBJ1-4; 8 nucleotides match TRBD1. CDR3 length: 16 amino acids. Germline V gives CDR1 LGHNA, CDR2 YSLEER. J lost 7 bases, V lost 1 base, and 8 bases had no gene match. DNA for the CDR3: TGCGCCAGCAGCCAAGTATGGACAGGGAGGGGTGAAAAACTGTTTTTT. Translating gives CASSQVWTGRGEKLFF.

This clone was seen a few times. This rearrangement joins TRBV6-1 to TRBJ2-6; perhaps TRBD1 as D (6 bases). The CDR3 totals 16 residues. V dropped 0 bases and J dropped 0 bases, with 6 bases sitting between them. In germline, CDR1 is MNHNS, CDR2 SASEGT. CDR3 in DNA: TGTGCCAGCAGTGAAGCGGACAGCTCTGGGGCCAACGTCCTGACTTTC. It encodes CASSEADSSGANVLTF.

The V call is TRBV4-2, the J call TRBJ2-7, with 9 bases matching TRBD2. V was clipped by 7 bases and J by 6 bases; unmatched bases: 28. The germline V gene has CDR1 LGHNA and CDR2 YNFKEQ. CDR3 length: 20 residues. DNA for the CDR3: TGTGCCAGCACACCCGAAGGTCAGCCCGGCGGTGGCGGGAGGGCCCTCGAGCAGTACTTC. Protein: CASTPEGQPGGGGRALEQYF.